This T cell receptor (beta chain) is drawn from a study of T-cell memory formation after mild COVID-19. Study overall: TCR clusters were mostly donor specific. Study observations and caveats: Clones that contracted clustered mainly in CM and EM if CD4+ and in EMRA if CD8+. The pre-infection memory compartment contained some responding clones, suggesting cross-reactive memory joined.

This clonotype was seen a few times. What it binds is unknown. CDR3 length: 14 residues. Between the trimmed V and J ends, which lost 3 bases and 1 base, there was a span of 7 bases. MiXCR was run by TCRdb on the 5' RACE reads, yielding one entry per CDR3 protein. The sample lists about 270,000 distinct CDR3 sequences, around 15% occurring once. Sequencing used PBMCs or a T cell subset sorted from them (not recorded which). This sequence was found in a man younger than 30 who had mild COVID-19 (a few samples of this study predate the infection). Cell type and time point are not known. The chain joins TRBV12-3 or TRBV12-4 to TRBJ1-5; D may be TRBD1 (5 bases). The DNA for the CDR3 is TGTGCCAGCAGTTTTGGGGGGAGCAATCAGCCCCAGCATTTT. Translating it yields CASSFGGSNQPQHF.